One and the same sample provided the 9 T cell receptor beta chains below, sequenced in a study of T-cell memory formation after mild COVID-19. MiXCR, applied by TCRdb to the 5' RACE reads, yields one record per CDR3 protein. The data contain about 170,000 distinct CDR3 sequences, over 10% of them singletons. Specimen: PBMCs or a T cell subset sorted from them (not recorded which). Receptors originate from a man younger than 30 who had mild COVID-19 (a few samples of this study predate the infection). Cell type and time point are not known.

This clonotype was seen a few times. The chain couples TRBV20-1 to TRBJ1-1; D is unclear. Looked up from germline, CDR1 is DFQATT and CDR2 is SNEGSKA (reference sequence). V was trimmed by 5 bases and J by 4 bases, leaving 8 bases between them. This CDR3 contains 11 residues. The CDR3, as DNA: TGCAGTGCTCAGATAAGCACTGAAGCTTTCTTT. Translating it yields CSAQISTEAFF.

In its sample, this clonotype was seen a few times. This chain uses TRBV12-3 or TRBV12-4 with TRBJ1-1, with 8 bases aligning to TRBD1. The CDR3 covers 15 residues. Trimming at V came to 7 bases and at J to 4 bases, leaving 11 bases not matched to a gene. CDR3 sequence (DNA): TGTGCCAGCAAAGTCCAGGGGGCTATAGTCACTGAAGCTTTCTTT. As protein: CASKVQGAIVTEAFF.

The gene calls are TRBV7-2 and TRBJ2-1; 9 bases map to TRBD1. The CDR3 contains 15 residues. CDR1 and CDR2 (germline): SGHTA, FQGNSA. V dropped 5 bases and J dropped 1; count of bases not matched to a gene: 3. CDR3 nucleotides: TGTGCCAGCAGCGAACAGGGGGCGTCCTACAATGAGCAGTTCTTC. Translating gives CASSEQGASYNEQFF. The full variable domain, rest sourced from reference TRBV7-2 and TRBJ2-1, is GAGVSQSPSNKVTEKGKDVELRCDPISGHTALYWYRQSLGQGLEFLIYFQGNSAPDKSGLPSDRFSAERTGGSVSTLTIQRTQQEDSAVYLCASSEQGASYNEQFFGPGTRLTVL.

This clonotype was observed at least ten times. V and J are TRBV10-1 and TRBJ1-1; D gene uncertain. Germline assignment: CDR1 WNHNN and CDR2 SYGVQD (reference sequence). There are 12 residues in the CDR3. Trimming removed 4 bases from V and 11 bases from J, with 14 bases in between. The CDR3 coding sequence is TGCGCCAGCAGTGGCCCCGGCAGCCCGGCTTTCTTT. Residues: CASSGPGSPAFF.

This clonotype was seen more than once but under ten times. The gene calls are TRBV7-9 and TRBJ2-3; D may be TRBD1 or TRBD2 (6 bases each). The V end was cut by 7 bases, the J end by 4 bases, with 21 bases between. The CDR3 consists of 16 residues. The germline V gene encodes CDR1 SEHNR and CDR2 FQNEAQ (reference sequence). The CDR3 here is CASNPGDGGRADTQYF. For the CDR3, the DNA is TGTGCCAGCAACCCCGGGGACGGGGGCCGGGCAGATACGCAGTATTTT.

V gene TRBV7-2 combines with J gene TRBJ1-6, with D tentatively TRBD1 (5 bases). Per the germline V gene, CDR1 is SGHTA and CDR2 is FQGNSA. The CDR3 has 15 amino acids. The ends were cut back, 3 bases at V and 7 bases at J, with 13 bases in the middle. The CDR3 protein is CASSFPGQGNSPLHF. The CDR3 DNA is TGTGCCAGCAGCTTTCCGGGCCAGGGAAATTCACCCCTCCACTTT.

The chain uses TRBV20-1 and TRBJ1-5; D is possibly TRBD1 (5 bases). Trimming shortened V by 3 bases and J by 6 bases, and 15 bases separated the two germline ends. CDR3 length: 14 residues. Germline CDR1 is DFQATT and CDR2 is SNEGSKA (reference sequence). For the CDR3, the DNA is TGCAGTGCTAGTGCAGGGATTGGTCGTCAGCCCCAGCATTTT. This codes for CSASAGIGRQPQHF.

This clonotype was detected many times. CDR3: CASSYNYNEQFF. CDR3 DNA: TGTGCCAGCAGCTATAACTACAATGAGCAGTTCTTC. The chain couples TRBV7-9 to TRBJ2-1; D is unresolved. V was shortened by 4 bases and J by 3 bases, with 4 bases between the two germline ends. CDR1 is SEHNR and CDR2 is FQNEAQ in the germline V gene (reference sequence). The CDR3 spans 12 residues. The variable domain in full, completed from reference TRBV7-9 and TRBJ2-1, reads DTGVSQNPRHKITKRGQNVTFRCDPISEHNRLYWYRQTLGQGPEFLTYFQNEAQLEKSRLLSDRFSAERPKGSFSTLEIQRTEQGDSAMYLCASSYNYNEQFFGPGTRLTVL.

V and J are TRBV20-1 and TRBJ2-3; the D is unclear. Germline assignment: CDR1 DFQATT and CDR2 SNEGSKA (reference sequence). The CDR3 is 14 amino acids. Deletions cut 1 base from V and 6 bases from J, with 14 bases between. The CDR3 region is CSARGQSVYDTQYF. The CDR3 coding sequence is TGCAGTGCTAGAGGTCAGTCCGTCTACGATACGCAGTATTTT.